Following are 21 T cell receptor beta chains from one sample sequenced in a study of regulatory T cells in long-lasting Graves disease. Time point specified: newly diagnosed GD, antithyroid drugs for less than 3 months. Following extraction of RNA from PBMCs, that RNA was used to make the TCR library. The authors built TCR beta libraries using iRepertoire HTBI primers and Arm-PCR of CDR3 regions. TCRdb itself ran the multiplex PCR reads through MiXCR, one entry per CDR3 protein. Of some 460,000 distinct CDR3 sequences in the sample, 15% to 20% are singletons; the top ten hold over 9%. These same data were also listed under a study on T cells in Graves' hyperthyroidism and ophthalmopathy.

Sequencing used peripheral blood mononuclear cells (PBMCs), obtained at new diagnosis, from a patient treated with antithyroid drugs. The receptors here all came from a man between 35 and 55 years old with Graves disease.

This clonotype was picked up many times. The rearrangement joins TRBV28 to TRBJ1-1; no clear D gene. Trimming cost V 3 bases and J 11 bases, with 16 bases left between them. Germline values: CDR1 MDHEN, CDR2 SYDVKM. This CDR3 has 13 amino acids. Written as DNA, the CDR3 is TGTGCCAGCAGTTTCCCCGGATCACGGCCGGCTTTCTTT. Encoded protein: CASSFPGSRPAFF.

This chain links TRBV14 with TRBJ2-2; TRBD1 aligns across 7 bases. Germline CDR1 SGHDN, CDR2 FVKESK. This CDR3 has 14 residues. J was trimmed by 4 bases and V by 8 bases; bases with no gene match: 7. In nucleotides, the CDR3 is TGTGCCAGCCAGAGGACAGGCGGCACCGGGGAGCTGTTTTTT. Translating gives CASQRTGGTGELFF.

In this sample, this clonotype turned up many times. V and J are TRBV12-3 or TRBV12-4 and TRBJ2-3; 8 bases are a match to TRBD1. The CDR3 is 15 residues long. Germline trimming cut 6 bases from V and 0 bases from J; bases unmatched to any gene: 5. The chain's CDR3 is CASSPGGGSTDTQYF. The CDR3 DNA sequence: TGTGCCAGCAGCCCAGGGGGCGGTAGCACAGATACGCAGTATTTT.

This clonotype was observed at least ten times. The chain combines TRBV6-2 or TRBV6-3 with TRBJ1-2, with D uncertain. Germline CDR1 MNHEY, CDR2 SVGEGT. This CDR3 is 15 amino acids long. The germline V and J ends were trimmed by 5 bases and 8 bases, with 21 bases remaining between them. The CDR3 nucleotides are TGTGCCAGCAGTGAACCGGGTCGCGAAAAGAGAGGCTACACCTTC. It yields the protein CASSEPGREKRGYTF.

This clonotype was observed at least ten times. V is TRBV11-1 and J is TRBJ2-7; a weak D match, TRBD2 (5 bases). Germline loops: CDR1 SGHAT, CDR2 FQDESV (reference sequence). V was clipped by 5 bases and J by 2 bases, with 13 bases between them. CDR3 length: 14 amino acids. The CDR3 DNA is TGTGCCAGCAGCAGGAGGTCTGGGACCTACGAGCAGTACTTC. Protein sequence: CASSRRSGTYEQYF.

This clonotype showed up many times. The chain has TRBV7-2 and TRBJ2-1; TRBD2 matches at 10 bases. The length of the CDR3 is 14 residues. Unmatched junction bases numbered 4, after V lost 6 bases and J lost 5 bases. The germline gives CDR1 SGHTA, CDR2 FQGNSA. The CDR3 nucleotides read TGTGCCAGCAGTAGTCTAGCGGGAGACAATGAGCAGTTCTTC. It specifies CASSSLAGDNEQFF.

This clonotype was found many times. The rearrangement links TRBV12-3 or TRBV12-4 to TRBJ2-3; D unresolved. The length of the CDR3 is 14 residues. Trimming left V 4 bases short and J 0 bases short, with 8 bases between. The CDR3 DNA is TGTGCCAGCAGTTCCGTAAGGAGCACAGATACGCAGTATTTT. It yields the protein CASSSVRSTDTQYF.

The genes are TRBV2 and TRBJ2-3, with 10 bases matching TRBD2. The CDR3 length is 16 residues. V lost 6 bases, J lost 0 bases, and 6 bases stayed unmatched. From germline, CDR1 is SNHLY and CDR2 FYNNEI. Written as DNA, the CDR3 is TGTGCCAGCAGCCAAGCAGCGGGAGGGAGCACAGATACGCAGTATTTT. Translated, it gives CASSQAAGGSTDTQYF. The whole variable domain, filled in from reference TRBV2 and TRBJ2-3, reads EPEVTQTPSHQVTQMGQEVILRCVPISNHLYFYWYRQILGQKVEFLVSFYNNEISEKSEIFDDQFSVERPDGSNFTLKIRSTKLEDSAMYFCASSQAAGGSTDTQYFGPGTRLTVL.

This clonotype was picked up many times. V usage is TRBV15 and J usage is TRBJ2-1, with TRBD2 as a possible D gene (6 bases). This CDR3 contains 16 residues. CDR1 is LNHNV, CDR2 YYDKDF, per germline (reference sequence). Between the trimmed V and J ends, which lost 5 bases and 2 bases, there was a span of 16 bases. The CDR3 loop reads CATSSDTSQAYNEQFF. CDR3 nucleotide sequence: TGTGCCACCAGCTCAGATACTAGCCAGGCCTACAATGAGCAGTTCTTC.

This clonotype occurred a few times. The chain links TRBV3-1 to TRBJ2-2; D gene ambiguous. Germline CDR1 and CDR2: LGHDT and YNNKEL (reference sequence). CDR3 size: 15 residues. V was cut by 2 bases and J by 3 bases, with 10 bases left in between. Here the CDR3 reads CASSQQNPYTGELFF. CDR3 bases: TGTGCCAGCAGCCAACAAAACCCTTACACCGGGGAGCTGTTTTTT.

This clonotype was counted a few times. V usage is TRBV5-1 and J usage is TRBJ1-2, with no clear D. Germline assignment: CDR1 SGHRS and CDR2 YFSETQ. V was clipped by 0 bases and J by 8 bases, with 8 bases between them. This CDR3 has 12 amino acids. The CDR3, as DNA: TGCGCCAGCAGCTTGGTAGGGATGGGCTACACCTTC. Encoded protein: CASSLVGMGYTF.

CDR3 amino acids: CASMRGGSTDTQYF. In DNA, the CDR3 is TGTGCCAGCATGAGGGGCGGGAGCACAGATACGCAGTATTTT. V and J are TRBV12-3 or TRBV12-4 and TRBJ2-3; either TRBD1 or TRBD2 may fit D (5 bases each). CDR3 length: 14 amino acids. Trimming cost V 7 bases and J 0 bases, with 11 bases left between them.

This clonotype was seen a few times. The chain recombines TRBV19 with TRBJ1-2; tentatively, D is TRBD1 (5 bases). Germline V gives CDR1 LNHDA, CDR2 SQIVND (reference sequence). V lost 6 bases and J 3 bases, leaving 8 bases between the germline ends. This CDR3 is 12 amino acids long. This CDR3 is CASRDTYYGYTF. CDR3 bases: TGTGCCAGTAGGGACACCTACTATGGCTACACCTTC. The complete variable domain, with remaining parts taken from reference TRBV19 and TRBJ1-2, reads DGGITQSPKYLFRKEGQNVTLSCEQNLNHDAMYWYRQDPGQGLRLIYYSQIVNDFQKGDIAEGYSVSREKKESFPLTVTSAQKNPTAFYLCASRDTYYGYTFGSGTRLTVV.

This clonotype was seen at least ten times. This sequence joins TRBV27 and TRBJ2-5; 7 positions match TRBD2. Germline assignment: CDR1 MNHEY and CDR2 SMNVEV (reference sequence). The V gene end was trimmed by 6 bases and the J gene end by 1 base; junction bases not matched to a gene: 8. CDR3 size: 15 residues. The CDR3, as DNA: TGTGCCAGCAGCAATTCCGGGACTATCCAAGAGACCCAGTACTTC. Amino acid sequence: CASSNSGTIQETQYF.

This chain joins TRBV9 and TRBJ2-7; D is perhaps TRBD1 (7 bases). There are 12 residues in the CDR3. V gave up 0 bases and J gave up 12 bases, with 13 bases separating them. Germline CDR1 is SGDLS and CDR2 is YYNGEE. CDR3 sequence (DNA): TGTGCCAGCAGCGTAGGGAGGGGGCAGGTGTACTTC. This translates into CASSVGRGQVYF.

This clonotype was seen more than once but under ten times. The chain employs TRBV5-1 and TRBJ1-5; unclear D gene. This CDR3 is 16 amino acids long. V was trimmed by 2 bases and J by 1 base, leaving 13 bases between them. CDR1 is SGHRS, CDR2 YFSETQ, per germline. The CDR3 nucleotides read TGCGCCAGCAGCTTCCAGATTATCCCCAGCAATCAGCCCCAGCATTTT. Its protein product is CASSFQIIPSNQPQHF.

This rearrangement joins TRBV2 to TRBJ1-5; no reliable D call. V lost 7 bases, J lost 0 bases, and 13 bases lay in between. The CDR3 contains 15 residues. From germline, CDR1 is SNHLY and CDR2 FYNNEI. The CDR3 nucleotides are TGTGCCAGCAATCTACTTGGGGTTAGCAATCAGCCCCAGCATTTT. Protein product: CASNLLGVSNQPQHF.

This clonotype has a count of ten or more. The genes are TRBV2 and TRBJ2-7, with 8 bases identical to TRBD1. From germline, CDR1 is SNHLY and CDR2 FYNNEI. The CDR3 loop spans 12 amino acids. V was pared by 7 bases and J by 3 bases, with 2 bases of the junction left unmatched. The DNA for the CDR3 is TGTGCCAGCAAGGACAGGGTCTACGAGCAGTACTTC. Amino acids: CASKDRVYEQYF.

This clonotype showed up many times. The chain carries TRBV28 and TRBJ1-5; no clear D gene. The V gene lost 3 bases and the J gene lost 1 base, with 7 bases spanning the gap. CDR3 length: 14 residues. The germline CDR1 and CDR2 sequences are MDHEN and SYDVKM. The CDR3 is CASSFGPSNQPQHF. The CDR3, as DNA: TGTGCCAGCAGTTTTGGGCCGAGCAATCAGCCCCAGCATTTT.

The gene calls are TRBV3-1 and TRBJ2-7; the match to TRBD2 covers 7 bases. Per the germline V gene, CDR1 is LGHDT and CDR2 is YNNKEL (reference sequence). This CDR3 region has 12 residues. Trimming took 3 bases from V and 6 from J; bases not matched to a gene: 2. CDR3 DNA sequence: TGTGCCAGCAGCCAGGGGGGGAGCGAGCAGTACTTC. Protein product: CASSQGGSEQYF.

This chain connects TRBV20-1 to TRBJ1-5; no firm D call. V lost 1 base, J lost 4 bases, and 5 bases lay in between. CDR1 and CDR2 from the germline V gene are DFQATT and SNEGSKA (reference sequence). This CDR3 is built from 12 residues. This CDR3 is CSARAQNQPQHF. CDR3 DNA: TGCAGTGCTAGAGCCCAGAATCAGCCCCAGCATTTT.